Below, one T cell receptor (beta chain) is given with its context. Which antigen it targets is not known. One base away there is no much larger clone; base qualities are not given. The donors were healthy, HIV-negative adults with no recently reported acute infections or vaccinations. Every donor was a Caucasian adult residing in Nashville, Tennessee, USA. CD4+ T cells were enriched through magnetic negative selection, after which naive cells were positively selected on CD45RA and the remaining negative fraction served as the memory subset. Blood was collected by leukapheresis, and PBMCs were isolated by Ficoll-Histopaque density gradient centrifugation and then cryopreserved in liquid nitrogen vapor phase. Purity and quantity of every magnetically sorted T cell population were checked by analytical flow cytometry. Genomic DNA was isolated from each sorted fraction and quantified by UV absorbance on a Nanodrop 2000c.

The sample originates from a study of shared clonotypes between healthy human individuals (dated by TCRdb to the early 2020s). Study-level background: The cohort comprised two women and three men aged 18 to 49 years. For each donor, three plates each were used for CD4 naive and CD4 memory, two plates were used for CD8 naive, and one plate was used for CD8 memory. The study deeply sequenced blood TCR repertoires of five healthy adults to estimate repertoire size and the extent of clonotype sharing between individuals. Libraries were prepared and TCR repertoires were sequenced by different laboratories using diverse techniques, in order to increase sequencing depth and limit assay-specific biases. Between about 0.8 and 9.5 billion PBMCs per donor were obtained by leukapheresis.

CDR1 and CDR2, per the germline V gene (reference sequence), are GTSNPN and SVGIG. Relative to germline, V is 0 bases shorter and J is 8 bases shorter, with 16 bases between their ends. Measured from the cysteine to the phenylalanine, the CDR3 is 14 residues long. Solely the CDR3 DNA is kept, with 42 bases framed from the first base. Using the deep immunoSEQ assay, multiplex PCR amplified TCR CDR3 regions from genomic DNA. For each cell subset, the extracted genomic DNA was distributed evenly across all wells of several immunoSEQ 96-well plates, and each plate served as one replicate. Each replicate PCR for sorted subsets received around 0.2 ug genomic DNA, equal to roughly 29,000 T cell genomes. Purified libraries were quantified with a Qubit 3.0 fluorometer, sized on a Bioanalyzer 2100, and re-quantified with the KAPA Library Quantification kit. A separate single-read 150-cycle Illumina NextSeq 550 flow cell was used to sequence each immunoSEQ 96-well plate. The authors processed their data as follows. Because the immunoSEQ output held only junctional sequences and lacked quality scores, the filtering could not match the filtering applied to full-length reads. To assign V/J genes and CDR3, sequences were annotated against IMGT germline references using PyIR, a Python wrapper for IgBLAST v1.9. Reads with weak V/J assignments (E-value above 1e-6), missing CDR3, stop codons, out-of-frame junctions, or ambiguous translated residues were removed. V3J clonotypes were defined as sequences sharing the same inferred V gene, J gene, and CDR3 amino acid sequence. The percentage overlap between two repertoires was calculated by dividing the number of shared unique clonotypes by the size of the smaller repertoire. RTK rarefaction, the Chao1 estimator, and Recon v2.1 estimates of unobserved clonotypes were used to assess repertoire richness. Generation probabilities were computed with OLGA for all TCRbeta clonotypes obtained by the gDNA method from a handful of donors. This immuneACCESS table, as held by TCRdb, lists in-frame sequences with V and J called but not all clones. Of the missing ones, under half trace to an unresolved V gene in checked studies; the others have no known cause. From that table come the V and J calls and clone size; the DNA was used to work out D and trimming. A total of roughly 2 million clones appear in this sample, roughly 95% of them only once. Around 0.13% of the sample lies in the top ten.

General findings and caveats noted by the study authors: Pairwise subsampling indicated that sequencing depth was expected to affect the degree of clonotype sharing among donors. Incomplete sequencing was indicated by rarefaction of sorted-subset datasets, despite the large sequencing depth. The small number of donors limited the genetic and exposure-history diversity represented. Naive subsets generally had larger estimated clonotype richness than memory subsets. Sampling was restricted to blood, and TCR repertoires in tissue are likely to differ from TCR repertoires in blood. Sharing across a few donors was observed for around 5% of naive CD4, under 4% of naive CD8, 2% to 2.5% of memory CD4, and around 0.44% of memory CD8 clonotypes. Clonotypes shared by all four sorted-subset donors showed higher generation probabilities than non-shared clonotypes.

The sequence is built from TRBV30 and TRBJ1-2, with the D gene call left open. The sequenced sample consisted of naive CD4+ T cells sorted from blood. According to the study, the label for this sample's cell subset or site signals: CD45RA+ positively selected. The origin of this receptor is a man younger than 30 in good health. The CDR3 loop reads CAWSVPPPWRGYTF. The DNA sequence is given as TGTGCCTGGAGTGTCCCCCCACCTTGGCGAGGCTACACCTTC.